There are a few counts of the clone carrying this TCR beta chain. Its cognate antigen is unknown. These data come from a study of CD8+CD57+ T cells in acquired aplastic anemia. In the study overall: When averaged, DNA from sorted CD4+ and CD8+ cells came to 3 to 4 ug. Whole-study results and caveats: Levels of CD8+ Simpson's diversity were not significantly distinct in patients versus controls. Patients shared about 30 CD8+ CDR3 sequences with controls.

Whoever was chosen for sequencing had shown CD8+CD57+ cell expansion by flow cytometry. Each patient had severe acquired aplastic anemia. The length of the CDR3 is 16 residues. CDR1 LNHNV and CDR2 YYDKDF come from the germline V gene (reference sequence). Between the trimmed V and J ends, which lost 3 bases and 6 bases, there was a span of 20 bases. According to the study, genomic DNA was the template for TCR beta VDJ and CDR3 profiling. One entry per CDR3 protein results from TCRdb running MiXCR on the reads. Here the sample spans hundreds of thousands of distinct CDR3 sequences, under 40% being singletons.

The rearrangement links TRBV15 to TRBJ1-2, with D perhaps TRBD1 (5 bases). This sequence originates from a human donor with aplastic anemia. Specimen: sorted CD4+, CD8+, or CD8+CD57+ T cells (not recorded which) from PBMCs. The CDR3 is CATSSALSGRGHGYTF. DNA for the CDR3: TGTGCCACCAGCAGTGCCCTGTCAGGGAGGGGTCATGGCTACACCTTC.